The entry below describes one T cell receptor (beta chain). The clone's antigen remains unknown. No qualities accompany the bases; no much larger clone lies one base away. The CDR3 contains 15 residues, cysteine and phenylalanine counted. The only DNA kept is the CDR3, 45 bases in frame from the first base. From the germline V gene, CDR1 is SGHTA and CDR2 is FQGTGA. Relative to germline, V is missing 0 bases and J is missing 4 bases, with 2 bases of the junction outside any gene match. Participants in the prospective study were aged roughly 18 to 100 years, lived in under 30 United States geographic areas, and enrolled through a virtual design. To assign participants to cohorts, the prospective study relied on clinical history that participants themselves reported in a screening survey and a study questionnaire. Exposed participants were defined as having been in contact with someone with a PCR-confirmed or clinician-diagnosed COVID-19 case within 2 weeks of study entry. Each participant in the prospective study had whole blood, serum and a nasopharyngeal or oropharyngeal swab collected by mobile phlebotomists. Participants in the prospective study had the option to provide additional blood draws and questionnaires over an approximately 2-month period. Blood samples from the prospective study were shipped frozen or at room temperature prior to DNA extraction.

TCRbeta CDR3 regions were amplified from genomic DNA by means of the immunoSEQ Assay, a bias-controlled multiplex PCR. Processing in the source paper ran as follows. The number of nucleated cells in each sample was estimated from the amplification of reference gene primers within the assay. Sequence reads were collapsed and filtered to measure the absolute abundance of every unique TCRbeta CDR3 rearrangement. For each sample, productive Simpson clonality was calculated as the square root of Simpson's diversity index across productive rearrangements. The immuneACCESS repertoire file appears here via TCRdb, limited to in-frame rearrangements. These files lack a portion of the clones; in checked studies, under half of the deficit traces to unresolved V genes, and the cause of the others is not known. V, J and clone size were drawn from that table, and D and trimming were deduced from the DNA. The sample table records about 190,000 clones; around 83% of these occur just once. The top ten clonotypes cover around 2.9% of the sample.

The sample originates from a study of blood T cell repertoires in COVID-19 (dated by TCRdb to between 2020 and 2021). Looking at the study overall: The collaborator samples originated in the United States, Italy and Spain and spanned the acute and convalescent phases of COVID-19. The material from the prospective study consisted of cDNA or gDNA derived from T cells, B-cell-depleted T cells, or PBMCs. The dataset comprised deeply sampled blood TCRbeta repertoires from subjects exposed to, actively infected with, or recovered from COVID-19. The repertoires were made available in a free public database intended to serve as a resource for research on the immune response to SARS-CoV-2. Samples came from the ongoing ImmuneRACE study (first 160 participants) plus 1,254 subjects from 6 global collaborators. Sample metadata almost always included a de-identified subject ID, COVID-19 status, age in years and sex. Where available, HLA class I and class II types were obtained from metadata supplied by the sample provider rather than from assay-based typing.

The paper as a whole reports these results and caveats: Clinical and demographic metadata were provided uncurated, with the amount varying by source and participant.

This sequence uses TRBV7-3 and TRBJ1-2; TRBD1 aligns with 10 central bases. Input material: PBMCs or T cells enriched from blood (not recorded which). The TCR comes from a woman aged 30 to 39 who had been exposed to COVID-19. The nucleotide sequence reads as follows: TGTGCCAGCAGCTTAACAGGGGACAGGGGCTATGGCTACACCTTC. It specifies CASSLTGDRGYGYTF.